The 13 T cell receptor beta chains listed next were all sequenced from one sample in a study of identical twins. In TCRdb, the 5' RACE reads were re-called with MiXCR into one record per CDR3 protein. The sample has 600,000 to 800,000 distinct CDR3 sequences, approximately 21% seen once; the top ten hold more than 4%. Another study also made use of these data, one on T cells expressing NK-cell markers.

The sequencing input was PBMCs. The receptor source for this set is a woman aged 18-35 years in good health.

The V and J genes are TRBV20-1 and TRBJ2-7, with D perhaps assigned TRBD1 or TRBD2 (5 bases each). The length of the CDR3 is 13 residues. Trimming removed 4 bases at V and 6 bases at J, with 16 bases between. Per the germline V gene, CDR1 is DFQATT and CDR2 is SNEGSKA (reference sequence). CDR3 DNA: TGCAGTGCTACCGGGACCGCTTTCGGCGAGCAGTACTTC. It yields the protein CSATGTAFGEQYF.

This clonotype was observed many times. This rearrangement joins TRBV5-1 to TRBJ2-5; D remains ambiguous. The V gene lost 0 bases and the J gene lost 2 bases, with 5 bases spanning the gap. Germline CDR1 and CDR2: SGHRS and YFSETQ. This CDR3 is built from 13 residues. DNA for the CDR3: TGCGCCAGCAGCTTGGTATTGCAAGAGACCCAGTACTTC. This encodes CASSLVLQETQYF.

This chain connects TRBV7-2 to TRBJ2-3; D is unresolved. The CDR3 covers 15 residues. V was shortened by 6 bases and J by 4 bases, with 17 bases between the two germline ends. Germline CDR1 SGHTA, CDR2 FQGNSA. The CDR3: CASSPTGRKADTQYF. The CDR3 nucleotides are TGTGCCAGCAGTCCCACGGGCCGGAAGGCAGATACGCAGTATTTT.

The rearrangement joins TRBV20-1 to TRBJ1-3, with D unresolved. Germline CDR1 is DFQATT and CDR2 is SNEGSKA (reference sequence). V was cut by 6 bases and J by 2 bases, with 14 bases left in between. This CDR3 contains 14 residues. The CDR3 here is CSAAMSSAGNTIYF. CDR3 nucleotides: TGCAGTGCCGCCATGTCCTCCGCTGGAAACACCATATATTTT.

The chain combines TRBV20-1 with TRBJ1-1, with D possibly matching TRBD1 (5 bases). Trimming left V 5 bases short and J 1 base short, with 11 bases between. Germline V gene lookup returns CDR1 DFQATT and CDR2 SNEGSKA (reference sequence). The CDR3 runs 13 residues. CDR3 residues: CSAPYQGNTEAFF. Written as DNA, the CDR3 is TGCAGTGCTCCCTATCAGGGGAACACTGAAGCTTTCTTT.

CDR3 residues: CASSGTAHQETQYF. CDR3 coding DNA: TGTGCCAGCAGCGGGACAGCGCACCAAGAGACCCAGTACTTC. The chain joins TRBV5-5 to TRBJ2-5, with 7 nucleotides matching TRBD1. This CDR3 has 14 amino acids. Germline V CDR1 and CDR2: SGHKS, YYEKEE (reference sequence). The V and J ends lost 4 bases and 0 bases, in that order; junction bases with no gene match: 3.

This clonotype has ten or more counts. The chain joins TRBV5-6 to TRBJ1-4, with 7 positions matching TRBD1. There are 13 residues in the CDR3. With V trimmed by 3 bases and J by 9 bases, 5 bases remained unmatched. CDR1 and CDR2 from the germline V gene are SGHDT and YYEEEE. CDR3 sequence reads: CASSSGQFQKLFF. CDR3 DNA sequence: TGTGCCAGCAGCTCGGGACAGTTCCAAAAACTGTTTTTT.

V gene TRBV5-1 combines with J gene TRBJ1-1; D remains unclear. The CDR3 spans 14 residues. The V end lost 4 bases, the J end lost 1 base, and 11 bases lay between the germline ends. Germline V lookup: CDR1 SGHRS, CDR2 YFSETQ. CDR3 sequence (DNA): TGCGCCAGCAGCGGCGCTTACCGGAACACTGAAGCTTTCTTT. It is translated as CASSGAYRNTEAFF.

The V call is TRBV6-5, the J call TRBJ2-3; 14 bases align to TRBD2. CDR1 MNHEY and CDR2 SVGAGI come from the germline V gene. Trimming cost V 4 bases and J 0 bases; bases outside gene matches: 6. CDR3 length equals 18 residues. This CDR3 is CASSSPGLAGASTDTQYF. In DNA form, the CDR3 reads TGTGCCAGCAGTTCGCCGGGACTAGCGGGGGCTAGCACAGATACGCAGTATTTT.

The chain carries TRBV29-1 and TRBJ2-1; no firm D call. The V and J ends lost 5 bases and 2 bases respectively, with 13 bases between them. The CDR3 has 14 residues. Germline V gene data show CDR1 as SQVTM and CDR2 as ANQGSEA. This CDR3 reads CSVRKALTYNEQFF. CDR3 coding DNA: TGCAGCGTTCGGAAAGCGCTAACCTACAATGAGCAGTTCTTC.

This clonotype was observed a few times. The chain joins TRBV5-6 to TRBJ2-7; D may be TRBD2 (7 bases). CDR1 and CDR2 from the germline V gene are SGHDT and YYEEEE. V dropped 3 bases and J dropped 1 base, with 11 bases sitting between them. CDR3 length: 14 amino acids. CDR3 protein: CASSWGGRSYEQYF. CDR3 DNA: TGTGCCAGCAGCTGGGGGGGCAGGTCCTACGAGCAGTACTTC.

This clonotype has more than one count but fewer than ten. This chain uses TRBV27 with TRBJ2-1; 8 bases are shared with TRBD2. Germline trimming cut 4 bases from V and 8 bases from J; bases unmatched to any gene: 4. The CDR3 length is 13 residues. The germline V gene encodes CDR1 MNHEY and CDR2 SMNVEV (reference sequence). The CDR3 spells CASSSGRAHEQFF. The CDR3 coding sequence is TGTGCCAGCAGTTCCGGGAGGGCCCATGAGCAGTTCTTC.

This sequence joins TRBV5-1 and TRBJ2-7, with a possible D match to TRBD1 (6 bases). V gave up 4 bases and J gave up 4 bases, with 15 bases separating them. This CDR3 is 14 amino acids long. Germline V gene sequence: CDR1 SGHRS, CDR2 YFSETQ. The CDR3 spells CASSQGSSQYEQYF. CDR3 bases: TGCGCCAGCAGCCAGGGGTCGTCTCAGTACGAGCAGTACTTC. Variable domain in full (rest from reference TRBV5-1 and TRBJ2-7): KAGVTQTPRYLIKTRGQQVTLSCSPISGHRSVSWYQQTPGQGLQFLFEYFSETQRNKGNFPGRFSGRQFSNSRSEMNVSTLELGDSALYLCASSQGSSQYEQYFGPGTRLTVT.